This TCR beta chain was identified during a study of cytomegalovirus exposure and HLA in healthy donors listed by TCRdb under 2017. Turning to the overall study: According to an earlier analysis of a few hundred of the donors, about 179 million T cells yielded some 110 million unique TCR beta sequences and about 300 Gb of sequence data. Approximately 310 gigabases of sequencing data and tens of millions of unique TCR sequences were included in an early release covering about 700 HLA-typed donors. Among the roughly 400 genotyped donors, more than 70% belonged to the genetic ancestry cluster associated with self-reported Caucasian donors. The study was designed to test whether signatures of past pathogen exposure could be identified by cataloging public T cell receptors. The study profiled the T cell repertoires of about 720 subjects by immunosequencing and related them to cytomegalovirus serostatus. Besides the first cohort of 666 subjects, a separate validation cohort made up of over a hundred different subjects was used. To predict cytomegalovirus infection status, the study combined high-throughput TCR immunosequencing, statistical association of individual TCRs with disease status, and machine learning. In a later analysis, previously published TCR beta repertoires from several hundred donors were re-analyzed and high-resolution HLA genotyping was added so that TCR occurrence patterns could be studied. In the later analysis, no new phenotypic data were used to find candidate immune exposures; instead, reliance was placed on TCR beta sequences and their occurrence across donors. An earlier analysis of 500 to 750 of the donors applied high-throughput TCR beta sequencing to assess whether each TCR beta V gene segment acted as functional or pseudogenic. Donor age, sex, ethnicity and CMV serostatus were compiled alongside the repertoire data. A later genetic analysis took genome-wide SNP genotypes for about three fifths of the roughly 700 donors and used that subset as a discovery cohort. All discovery cohort repertoires had been generated using a single sequencing platform. HLA typing included class I and class II loci at four-digit resolution. The number of typed donors differed by locus: roughly 620-630 for A, B, C, DRB1 and DQB1; 522 for DQA1; around 580 for DPA1; and roughly 450 for DPB1. A few DR-DQ haplotypes were handled as single units for association and clustering because linkage in the cohort was strong. Among approximately 370 genotyped donors of the cohort, an average of approximately 240,000 unique TCR beta nucleotide sequences was sequenced per donor, of which 15% to 20% were non-productive.

Concerning this clone: No antigen is known for it.

Libraries were constructed by the immunoSEQ multiplex PCR assay. For the multiplex PCR, a mixture combining 60 forward primers for TCR Vbeta segments and 13 reverse primers for TCR Jbeta segments was used. Amplification of the CDR3 region of rearranged TCR beta genes was performed with a multiplex PCR assay on genomic DNA. The Illumina HiSeq System was used to sequence the amplified TCR beta libraries as 87-base-pair reads. In the authors' own workflow: A later analysis tallied some 79 million unique TCR beta chains across the 660 or so repertoires, and around 9.9 million of those chains were shared by two or more donors. To remove PCR and sequencing errors, raw reads were error-corrected and collapsed into unique sequences using a nearest-neighbor algorithm that merged closely related sequences. CDR3 sequences were aligned to IMGT reference sequences to assign V, D and J gene segments. For a sequence to be retained, a match of at least six nucleotides to both a V gene segment and a J gene segment was required. Rearrangements were classified as productive when the CDR3 lacked stop codons and remained in frame with V and J, and all other rearrangements were classified as non-productive. Following IMGT convention, CDR3 was defined as the stretch from the second conserved V-encoded cysteine to the conserved J-encoded phenylalanine. In an earlier analysis of 550 to 650 of the donors, sequences lacking an unambiguous match to a single V gene segment were excluded. In an earlier analysis of 450 to 700 of the donors, V segments were called functional above 56.7% productive rearrangements and were called segregating when the between-donor standard deviation exceeded 5%. A statistical classification framework was built for diagnosing cytomegalovirus status from the catalog of TCR beta chain sequences. A later analysis assigned V and J genes by comparing TCR nucleotide sequences with IMGT/GENE-DB human TR gene sequences. In a later analysis, CDR3 sequences and most-parsimonious VDJ recombination scenarios were assigned using the TCRdist pipeline. In a later analysis, every TCR beta chain was defined by the combination of its CDR3 amino acid sequence and its V-gene family, and reads without a unique V-gene family were dropped. As a way to deal with suspected cross-contamination and a sequencing artifact, a later analysis dropped 592 nucleotide sequences that were highly shared and had low generation probability. In a later analysis, a clonal expansion index was calculated for each public chain from normalized within-repertoire ranks of inferred template counts. A later analysis computed generation probabilities with a VDJ recombination model fitted to out-of-frame rearrangements, and checked the results against IGoR. A later analysis scored TCR-TCR, TCR-HLA and TCR-CMV co-occurrence with hypergeometric tests, applying a repertoire-size bias correction to TCR pairs. A later analysis estimated false discovery rates by permuting HLA or CMV assignments 20 times. A later analysis grouped co-occurring TCRs with DBSCAN, adding TCRdist sequence similarity when clustering within HLA-allele-positive subsets. Co-occurrence clustering excluded repertoires with fewer than 30,000 or more than 120,000 public chains, plus five with anomalous nucleotide sharing. TCRdb mirrors the immuneACCESS table, restricted to in-frame sequences. Some clones are absent from its copies; in checked studies, under half trace to an unresolved V gene, and the reason for the others is unknown. Clone size and V and J calls were adopted from that table, with D and trimming inferred from the DNA. The sample table records around 36,000 clones. Of the sample, roughly 3.3% falls within the top ten clones.

In total, around 600 healthy bone marrow donors made up the cohort. Cohort members were all nominally healthy when sampled, although unrecorded immune exposures were likely present. The donor was CMV seropositive and belonged to the group of 250 to 350 seropositive cohort members. Each donor provided a peripheral blood sample, and peripheral blood mononuclear cells were used for TCR beta sequencing. The Qiagen DNeasy Blood Extraction Kit was used to extract genomic DNA from the blood cell samples. Clipping removes 2 bases from V and 3 bases from J, with 7 as the unmatched junction base count. The germline V gene specifies MNHEY as CDR1 and SVGAGI as CDR2. The CDR3, from cysteine to phenylalanine, totals 15 residues. Solely the CDR3 DNA is kept, with 45 bases framed from the first base. Overall study results and their limits: Compared with the roughly 700-donor mean, donors in an Asian-associated ancestry cluster had fewer N-insertions in productive TCRs, according to a later genetic analysis. The authors suggested that the approach could potentially be extended to other disease states and immunological phenotypes. CMV serostatus was the only immune exposure information available for the cohort. Most TCR sequences were observed very rarely across donors, whereas some public TCRs were present in many individuals. When HLA alleles, especially DR and DQ, strongly co-occurred, TCR associations were difficult to assign to individual alleles. In this cohort, only TCR beta chains were sequenced, and detectable features were limited by the absence of alpha or paired-chain data. A group of highly shared sequence variants was considered likely to be a technical artifact of the sequencing pipeline. In the study, around 150 TCR beta chains were listed as associated with cytomegalovirus. An association between a missense DCLRE1C variant and V-gene and J-gene trimming of TCR beta chains was found in a later genetic analysis and replicated in an independent cohort. Seventeen rarely observed V segments, including chromosome 9 orphons, were excluded from the earlier analysis of several hundred of the donors because counts were too low. A further reported finding was that TCR beta sequences accurately predicted the HLA-A and HLA-B alleles for most subjects in the first cohort. A later analysis found that most CMV-associated TCR beta chains appeared HLA-restricted, with HLA associations seemingly driven largely by CMV exposure. The classifier was reported to diagnose cytomegalovirus status with high specificity and sensitivity in both the original and validation cohorts. HLA typing was unavailable for some donors at each locus, so association tests used only the typed subset. Correlated functional status among segregating V segments might be attributable to linkage disequilibrium, but an unknown experimental factor could not be ruled out. Because the 87-base-pair reads could not distinguish some IMGT-functional V segments, including TRBV6-2 and TRBV6-3, those segments were excluded. Presence/absence analyses assumed roughly uniform sequencing depth across donors, an assumption that may not hold. In vitro tests confirmed that three of the cytomegalovirus-associated TCR beta chains recognize cytomegalovirus antigens. In a later analysis, some 17,000 TCR beta sequences were associated with specific HLA alleles at a false discovery rate of 0.05. In a later analysis, TCR association rates were found to vary across HLA loci, with the most associated TCRs seen for DRB1 alleles and the fewest for HLA-C alleles. In a later analysis, several top co-occurrence clusters were reported to appear linked to parvovirus B19, influenza, CMV and Epstein-Barr virus. A later analysis found that HLA-associated TCR beta chains were more clonally expanded and had lower generation probabilities than equally common non-associated chains. An earlier analysis of roughly 570 of the donors showed that most TCR beta V segments appeared in productive rearrangements either about 87% or about 30% of the time, which broadly matched IMGT annotations.

The V and J genes are TRBV6-5 and TRBJ2-7; TRBD1 agrees with 7 junctional bases. The TCR sequence derives from a woman aged 25-40 years in good health and CMV-seropositive. The specimen was PBMCs. CDR3 protein: CASSYATGYIYEQYF. The DNA is as follows: TGTGCCAGCAGTTACGCGACAGGGTACATCTACGAGCAGTACTTC.